The T cell receptor beta chain described here comes from a study of patients and donors after allogeneic stem cell transplantation. TCRdb ran MiXCR on the RT-PCR reads and lists one entry per CDR3 protein. The table has approximately 170,000 distinct CDR3 sequences, 24% seen once. There are 15 residues in the CDR3. V shed 5 bases, J shed 0 bases, and the junction held 0 bases outside the gene matches. In germline, CDR1 is MGHRA, CDR2 YSYEKL. The sequencing sample was made of blood, either unsorted or a sorted T cell fraction (not recorded which). V usage is TRBV4-1 and J usage is TRBJ2-5, with TRBD2 matching 13 bases. This sequence originates from a human donor who was either an allogeneic HSCT recipient or a stem cell or donor lymphocyte infusion donor (not recorded which). It is not recorded whose cells these are; they may come from a transplant donor. CDR3 protein: CASSGTSGNQETQYF. The CDR3 DNA follows: TGCGCCAGCAGCGGGACTAGCGGGAACCAAGAGACCCAGTACTTC.